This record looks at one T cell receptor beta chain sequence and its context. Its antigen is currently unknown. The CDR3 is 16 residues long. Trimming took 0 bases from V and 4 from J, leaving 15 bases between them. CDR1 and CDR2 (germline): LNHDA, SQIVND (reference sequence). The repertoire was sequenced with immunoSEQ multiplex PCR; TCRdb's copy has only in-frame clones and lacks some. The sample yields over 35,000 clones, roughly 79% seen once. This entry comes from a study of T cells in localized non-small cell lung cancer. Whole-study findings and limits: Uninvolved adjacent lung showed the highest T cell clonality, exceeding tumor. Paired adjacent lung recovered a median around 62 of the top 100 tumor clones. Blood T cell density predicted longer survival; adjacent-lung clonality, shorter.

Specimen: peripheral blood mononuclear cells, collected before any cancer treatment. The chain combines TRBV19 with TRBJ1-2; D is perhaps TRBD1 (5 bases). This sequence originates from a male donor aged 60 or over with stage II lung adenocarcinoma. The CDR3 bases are TGTGCCAGTAGTATAGATCTAGGGGTGAGGGTCTATGGCTACACCTTC. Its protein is CASSIDLGVRVYGYTF.